Reported below is one T cell receptor (beta chain). Its antigen is unknown. This sample is part of a study of shared clonotypes between healthy human individuals. Study conclusions and caveats: Sequencing depth was expected to influence donor clonotype sharing.

The V end lost 3 bases, the J end lost 1 base, and 12 bases lay between the germline ends. The CDR3 spans 14 residues. Germline-derived CDR1 and CDR2 are GTSNPN and SVGIG (reference sequence). Profiled with immunoSEQ multiplex PCR; TCRdb holds only in-frame clones, not every one. The sample contains roughly 680,000 clones, 55% to 75% of which appear only once. The source of this sequence is a woman aged 30 to 39 in good health. This chain joins TRBV30 and TRBJ1-1; possible D gene TRBD1, 5 bases. Sequenced material: memory CD4+ T cells sorted from blood. Sample subset: CD45RA-negative fraction. The CDR3, as DNA: TGTGCCTGGAGCCCGGGGGGACCGAACACTGAAGCTTTCTTT. It is translated as CAWSPGGPNTEAFF.